Listed here are 24 T cell receptor beta chains from one sample, sequenced in a study of blood T cell repertoires in COVID-19. Sequencing used immunoSEQ multiplex PCR; TCRdb keeps in-frame clones, though not all of them. The repertoire holds around 230,000 clones, with around 83% as singletons. Sequenced material: peripheral blood. The origin of the receptors is a woman aged 45-59 years with acute or convalescent COVID-19.

The chain recombines TRBV19 with TRBJ2-7; the match to TRBD1 covers 7 bases. The CDR3 totals 17 residues. V shed 5 bases, J shed 4 bases, and the junction held 17 bases outside the gene matches. In germline, CDR1 is LNHDA, CDR2 SQIVND (reference sequence). The CDR3 region is CASSPANLGQAAYEQYF. DNA for the CDR3: TGTGCCAGTAGTCCCGCTAACCTAGGACAGGCCGCGTACGAGCAGTACTTC.

The gene calls are TRBV9 and TRBJ2-6; D not certain. The CDR3 totals 14 residues. Trimming took 4 bases from V and 5 from J, leaving 10 bases between them. Looked up from germline, CDR1 is SGDLS and CDR2 is YYNGEE. The CDR3 region is CASSPAGRANVLTF. For the CDR3, the DNA is TGTGCCAGCAGCCCCGCCGGTAGGGCCAACGTCCTGACTTTC. The variable domain in full, with the rest retrieved from reference TRBV9 and TRBJ2-6, is DSGVTQTPKHLITATGQRVTLRCSPRSGDLSVYWYQQSLDQGLQFLIQYYNGEERAKGNILERFSAQQFPDLHSELNLSSLELGDSALYFCASSPAGRANVLTFGAGSRLTVL.

This clone was found a few times. The chain has TRBV3-1 (or the pseudogene TRBV3-2) and TRBJ1-4, with D possibly TRBD1 on 5 matching bases. The germline gives CDR1 LGHDT, CDR2 YNNKEL (reference sequence). The CDR3 has 15 residues. V lost 5 bases, J lost 8 bases, and 18 bases lay in between. The DNA of the CDR3 is TGTGCCAGCAGCAGCCGGGGGACCAATGGGGAAAAACTGTTTTTT. Protein sequence: CASSSRGTNGEKLFF.

Notes on this clone: Other DNA sequences within the sample encode an identical CDR3. This sequence joins TRBV9 and TRBJ2-7, with 10 positions matching TRBD1. This CDR3 comprises 15 residues. Looked up from germline, CDR1 is SGDLS and CDR2 is YYNGEE. The trim removed 0 bases at V and 4 bases at J, leaving 4 bases unmatched. CDR3 nucleotides: TGTGCCAGCAGCGTAGGCGGGACAGGGGTATACGAGCAGTACTTC. Translated: CASSVGGTGVYEQYF.

This clone was counted between two and nine times. V and J are TRBV4-2 and TRBJ1-6; D may be TRBD1 (5 bases). There are 15 residues in the CDR3. CDR1 LGHNA and CDR2 YNFKEQ come from the germline V gene. V was cut by 0 bases and J by 9 bases, with 12 bases left in between. For the CDR3, the DNA is TGTGCCAGCAGCCAAGAGGTCGGGGGGAGTTCACCCCTCCACTTT. This sequence encodes CASSQEVGGSSPLHF.

The chain uses TRBV10-1 and TRBJ2-7; D perhaps matches TRBD2 (5 bases). With 6 bases removed from V and 3 bases from J, the gap between germline ends came to 18 bases. The CDR3 length is 15 residues. CDR1 is WNHNN and CDR2 is SYGVQD in the germline V gene (reference sequence). This chain's CDR3 is CASRNGLFNVYEQYF. The CDR3 DNA is TGCGCCAGCAGGAACGGACTTTTTAATGTCTACGAGCAGTACTTC.

In DNA form, the CDR3 reads TGTGCCAGCAGTGGGGGCCACGAGCAGTACTTC. It is translated as CASSGGHEQYF. The chain is built from TRBV27 and TRBJ2-7, with a tentative D call TRBD1 (6 bases). Germline lookup yields CDR1 MNHEY and CDR2 SMNVEV (reference sequence). V dropped 5 bases and J dropped 5 bases, with 7 bases sitting between them. CDR3 length: 11 residues.

The rearrangement joins TRBV7-9 to TRBJ2-7, with D perhaps matching TRBD1 (5 bases). Germline lookup yields CDR1 SEHNR and CDR2 FQNEAQ (reference sequence). The length of the CDR3 is 14 residues. Trimming cost V 5 bases and J 6 bases, with 17 bases left between them. The CDR3 DNA reads as TGTGCCAGCAGCCTAGAGACAGCTACGAGCGAGCAGTACTTC. Translated, it gives CASSLETATSEQYF.

The table lists this clone with a few counts. The same CDR3 can be traced to other DNA sequences in this sample. The rearrangement uses TRBV4-2 and TRBJ1-2; D may be TRBD1 (5 bases). CDR3 length: 15 amino acids. The germline V and J ends were trimmed by 1 base and 1 base, with 10 bases remaining between them. Per germline, CDR1 LGHNA and CDR2 YNFKEQ. In DNA form, the CDR3 reads TGTGCCAGCAGCCAAGGTTCAGGGAATAACTATGGCTACACCTTC. This encodes CASSQGSGNNYGYTF.

This chain links TRBV7-2 with TRBJ2-3, with 8 positions matching TRBD2. CDR3 length: 16 residues. With V trimmed by 3 bases and J by 2 bases, 7 bases remained unmatched. CDR1 is SGHTA and CDR2 is FQGNSA in the germline V gene. The DNA for the CDR3 is TGTGCCAGCAGCTTCACTAGCGGAGCTACCACAGATACGCAGTATTTT. The encoded protein is CASSFTSGATTDTQYF.

This clone has only one observation. The chain combines TRBV29-1 with TRBJ2-5; 7 nucleotides align to TRBD2. The CDR3 is 13 amino acids. After removal of 7 bases from V and 7 bases from J, the junction contained 12 bases not matched to a gene. Germline V gives CDR1 SQVTM, CDR2 ANQGSEA. CDR3 region: CSARRGGEGTQYF. In DNA form, the CDR3 reads TGCAGCGCCCGCCGTGGTGGGGAGGGGACCCAGTACTTC.

The V gene is TRBV28, the J gene TRBJ2-2; TRBD2 might be the D (7 bases). This CDR3 region has 18 residues. The germline CDR1 and CDR2 sequences are MDHEN and SYDVKM. Trimming stripped 8 bases from V and 4 bases from J, with 26 bases between. The CDR3 DNA reads as TGTGCCAGCCACTTGGCAGGCTCAGGGGCTAGCGGCACCGGGGAGCTGTTTTTT. Amino acids: CASHLAGSGASGTGELFF.

This clone was picked up a small number of times. At the DNA level, this CDR3 is encoded by other sequences in the same sample as well. The CDR3 reads CASSFRDRGYEQYF. The DNA of the CDR3 is TGCGCCAGCAGCTTCCGGGACAGAGGCTACGAGCAGTACTTC. The V gene is TRBV5-1, the J gene TRBJ2-7; 7 bases align to TRBD1. CDR1 and CDR2 from the germline V gene are SGHRS and YFSETQ. This CDR3 region has 14 residues. Trimming at V came to 2 bases and at J to 3 bases, leaving 5 bases not matched to a gene.

V and J are TRBV20-1 and TRBJ1-1; D not resolved. CDR1 and CDR2 (germline): DFQATT, SNEGSKA (reference sequence). Deletions cut 6 bases from V and 10 bases from J, with 12 bases between. The CDR3 runs to 10 residues. CDR3 coding DNA: TGCAGTGCCTTAGGGCGGGGAGCTTTCTTT. This translates into CSALGRGAFF.

The chain couples TRBV6-2 or TRBV6-3 to TRBJ2-4; D not certain. V lost 6 bases, J lost 0 bases, and 12 bases lay in between. The CDR3 runs 15 residues. Germline CDR1 reads MNHEY; CDR2 reads SVGEGT. CDR3 sequence: CASSLTNLAKNIQYF. The DNA for the CDR3 is TGTGCCAGCAGCCTAACTAATTTAGCCAAAAACATTCAGTACTTC.

The V gene is TRBV30, the J gene TRBJ2-5; 9 bases are a match to TRBD1. CDR3 size: 16 residues. Germline CDR1 is GTSNPN and CDR2 is SVGIG (reference sequence). V trimming: 2 bases; J trimming: 5 bases; junction bases outside the gene matches: 12. The CDR3 here is CAWSKTWGTGMETQYF. The DNA of the CDR3 is TGTGCCTGGAGTAAGACCTGGGGGACAGGGATGGAGACCCAGTACTTC.

The chain is built from TRBV7-9 and TRBJ2-5; possible D gene TRBD2, 6 bases. CDR3 size: 15 residues. The germline CDR1 and CDR2 sequences are SEHNR and FQNEAQ (reference sequence). V shed 4 bases and J shed 5 bases, with 17 bases lying between them. CDR3 in amino acids: CASSSGTREVETQYF. The CDR3 DNA reads TGTGCCAGCAGCTCAGGTACAAGGGAGGTGGAGACCCAGTACTTC.

The table lists this clone with a few counts. V gene TRBV9 combines with J gene TRBJ1-2; D is unclear. V shed 3 bases and J shed 13 bases, with 4 bases lying between them. The length of the CDR3 is 8 residues. The V gene's germline CDR1 is SGDLS and CDR2 YYNGEE. This CDR3 reads CASSASTF. CDR3 bases: TGTGCCAGCAGCGCCAGCACCTTC. The whole variable domain, filled in from reference TRBV9 and TRBJ1-2, reads DSGVTQTPKHLITATGQRVTLRCSPRSGDLSVYWYQQSLDQGLQFLIQYYNGEERAKGNILERFSAQQFPDLHSELNLSSLELGDSALYFCASSASTFGSGTRLTVV.

The J gene is TRBJ2-3, the V gene TRBV29-1, with 12 positions matching TRBD2. The CDR3 runs to 15 residues. V lost 4 bases to trimming and J lost 2 bases; unmatched junction nucleotides: 4. The germline V gene encodes CDR1 SQVTM and CDR2 ANQGSEA. CDR3 DNA sequence: TGCAGCGTTGGGGGACTAGCGGGCCTCACAGATACGCAGTATTTT. This translates into CSVGGLAGLTDTQYF.

The V and J genes are TRBV14 and TRBJ2-2; D is possibly TRBD2 (6 bases). Germline V CDR1 and CDR2: SGHDN, FVKESK. Trimming shortened V by 2 bases and J by 6 bases, and 13 bases separated the two germline ends. This CDR3 spans 15 amino acids. The CDR3 loop reads CASSQLTRYPGELFF. In DNA, the CDR3 is TGTGCCAGCAGCCAATTGACTAGGTATCCCGGGGAGCTGTTTTTT. Full variable domain (remainder filled in from reference TRBV14 and TRBJ2-2): EAGVTQFPSHSVIEKGQTVTLRCDPISGHDNLYWYRRVMGKEIKFLLHFVKESKQDESGMPNNRFLAERTGGTYSTLKVQPAELEDSGVYFCASSQLTRYPGELFFGEGSRLTVL.

The chain recombines TRBV30 with TRBJ2-3; D is possibly TRBD2 (5 bases). Germline V gene data show CDR1 as GTSNPN and CDR2 as SVGIG (reference sequence). V dropped 2 bases and J dropped 3 bases, with 6 bases sitting between them. This CDR3 has 12 amino acids. The CDR3 sequence: CAWSRGTDTQYF. The CDR3, as DNA: TGTGCCTGGAGTCGGGGAACAGATACGCAGTATTTT.

V and J are TRBV28 and TRBJ2-2, with 10 bases aligning to TRBD2. Germline V gene lookup returns CDR1 MDHEN and CDR2 SYDVKM. The CDR3 contains 15 residues. V was pared by 2 bases and J by 9 bases, with 6 bases of the junction left unmatched. DNA for the CDR3: TGTGCCAGCAGTTTAGGACTAGCGGATCCCCGGGAGCTGTTTTTT. Amino acids: CASSLGLADPRELFF.

This sequence joins TRBV7-8 and TRBJ1-3; D unclear. The length of the CDR3 is 15 residues. With 4 bases removed from V and 2 bases from J, the gap between germline ends came to 12 bases. In germline, CDR1 is SGHVS, CDR2 FQNEAQ. CDR3 nucleotides: TGTGCCAGCAGCTCGCCGGCCGGGGCTGGAAACACCATATATTTT. Protein sequence: CASSSPAGAGNTIYF. Together with reference TRBV7-8 and TRBJ1-3, the CDR3 gives the full variable domain: GAGVSQSPRYKVAKRGQDVALRCDPISGHVSLFWYQQALGQGPEFLTYFQNEAQLDKSGLPSDRFFAERPEGSVSTLKIQRTQQEDSAVYLCASSSPAGAGNTIYFGEGSWLTVV.

For the CDR3, the DNA is TGTGCCTTAGCGGGAGGCACAGATACGCAGTATTTT. Its translation is CALAGGTDTQYF. The V and J genes are TRBV30 and TRBJ2-3; 9 bases map to TRBD2. CDR3 length: 12 amino acids. Trimming took 7 bases from V and 1 from J; bases not matched to a gene: 0. Germline V CDR1 and CDR2: GTSNPN, SVGIG (reference sequence).